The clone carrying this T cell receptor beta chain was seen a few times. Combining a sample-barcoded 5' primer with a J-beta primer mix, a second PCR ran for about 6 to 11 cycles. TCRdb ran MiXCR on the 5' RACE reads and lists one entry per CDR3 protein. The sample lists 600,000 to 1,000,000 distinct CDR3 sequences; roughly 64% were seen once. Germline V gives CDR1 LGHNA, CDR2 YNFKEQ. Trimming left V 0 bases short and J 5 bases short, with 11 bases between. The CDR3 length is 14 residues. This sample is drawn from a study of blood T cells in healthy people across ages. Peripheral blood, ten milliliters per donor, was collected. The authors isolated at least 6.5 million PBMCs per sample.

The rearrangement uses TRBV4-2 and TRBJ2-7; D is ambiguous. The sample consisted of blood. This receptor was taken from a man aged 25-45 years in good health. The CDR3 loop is CASSQDPPLDEQYF. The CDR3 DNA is TGTGCCAGCAGCCAAGATCCCCCGCTGGACGAGCAGTACTTC.